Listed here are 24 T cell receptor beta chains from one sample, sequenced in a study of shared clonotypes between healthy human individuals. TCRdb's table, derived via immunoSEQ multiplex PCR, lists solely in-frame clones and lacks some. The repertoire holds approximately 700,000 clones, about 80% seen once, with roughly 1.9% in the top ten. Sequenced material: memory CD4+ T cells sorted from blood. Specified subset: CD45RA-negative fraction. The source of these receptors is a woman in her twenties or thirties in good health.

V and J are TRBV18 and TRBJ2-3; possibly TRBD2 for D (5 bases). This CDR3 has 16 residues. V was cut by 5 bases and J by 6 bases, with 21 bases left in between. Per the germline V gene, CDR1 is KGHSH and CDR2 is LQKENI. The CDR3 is CASSTNLKGEVDTQYF. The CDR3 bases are TGTGCCAGCTCAACTAACCTAAAGGGAGAAGTGGATACGCAGTATTTT.

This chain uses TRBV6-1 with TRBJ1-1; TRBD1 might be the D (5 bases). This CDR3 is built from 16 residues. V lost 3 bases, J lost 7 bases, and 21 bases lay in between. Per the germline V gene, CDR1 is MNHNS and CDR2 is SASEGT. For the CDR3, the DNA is TGTGCCAGCAGTGAGGGGGGTGTAGTGGGGAGTAGTGAAGCTTTCTTT. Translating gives CASSEGGVVGSSEAFF.

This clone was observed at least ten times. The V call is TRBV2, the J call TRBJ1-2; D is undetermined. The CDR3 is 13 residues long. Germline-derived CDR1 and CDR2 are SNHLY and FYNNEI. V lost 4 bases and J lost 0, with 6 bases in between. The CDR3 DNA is TGTGCCAGCAGTGCTAGTCCTAACTATGGCTACACCTTC. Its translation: CASSASPNYGYTF.

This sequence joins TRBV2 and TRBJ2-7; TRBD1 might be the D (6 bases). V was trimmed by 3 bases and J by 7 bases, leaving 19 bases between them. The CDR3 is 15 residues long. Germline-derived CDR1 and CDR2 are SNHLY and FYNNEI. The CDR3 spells CASSEKGQGYGEQYF. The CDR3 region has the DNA TGTGCCAGCAGTGAGAAGGGCCAGGGGTATGGGGAGCAGTACTTC.

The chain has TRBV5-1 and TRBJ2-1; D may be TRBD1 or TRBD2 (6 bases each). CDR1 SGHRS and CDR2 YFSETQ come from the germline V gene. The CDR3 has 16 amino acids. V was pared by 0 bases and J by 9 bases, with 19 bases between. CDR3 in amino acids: CASSLDSTGTVSEQFF. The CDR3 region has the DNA TGCGCCAGCAGCTTGGATTCCACAGGGACTGTGAGTGAGCAGTTCTTC.

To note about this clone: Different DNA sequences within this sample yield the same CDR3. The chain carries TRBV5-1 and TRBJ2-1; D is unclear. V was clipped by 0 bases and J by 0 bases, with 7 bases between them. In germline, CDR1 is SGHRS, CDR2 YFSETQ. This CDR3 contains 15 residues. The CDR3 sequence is CASSLDTYSYNEQFF. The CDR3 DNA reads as TGCGCCAGCAGCTTGGACACCTACTCCTACAATGAGCAGTTCTTC. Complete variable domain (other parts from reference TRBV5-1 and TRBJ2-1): KAGVTQTPRYLIKTRGQQVTLSCSPISGHRSVSWYQQTPGQGLQFLFEYFSETQRNKGNFPGRFSGRQFSNSRSEMNVSTLELGDSALYLCASSLDTYSYNEQFFGPGTRLTVL.

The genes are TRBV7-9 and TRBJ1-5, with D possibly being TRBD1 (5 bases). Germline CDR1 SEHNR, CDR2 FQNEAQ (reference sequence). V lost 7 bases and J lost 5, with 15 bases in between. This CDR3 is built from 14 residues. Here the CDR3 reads CASTDGGGDQPQHF. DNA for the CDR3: TGTGCCAGCACCGATGGGGGAGGGGATCAGCCCCAGCATTTT. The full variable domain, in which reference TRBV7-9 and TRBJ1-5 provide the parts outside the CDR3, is DTGVSQNPRHKITKRGQNVTFRCDPISEHNRLYWYRQTLGQGPEFLTYFQNEAQLEKSRLLSDRFSAERPKGSFSTLEIQRTEQGDSAMYLCASTDGGGDQPQHFGDGTRLSIL.

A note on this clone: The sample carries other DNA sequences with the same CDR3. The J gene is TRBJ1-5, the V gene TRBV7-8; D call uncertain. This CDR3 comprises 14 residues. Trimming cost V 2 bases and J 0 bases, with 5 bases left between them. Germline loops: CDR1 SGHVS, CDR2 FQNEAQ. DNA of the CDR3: TGTGCCAGCAGCTTACTCGATAGCAATCAGCCCCAGCATTTT. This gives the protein CASSLLDSNQPQHF.

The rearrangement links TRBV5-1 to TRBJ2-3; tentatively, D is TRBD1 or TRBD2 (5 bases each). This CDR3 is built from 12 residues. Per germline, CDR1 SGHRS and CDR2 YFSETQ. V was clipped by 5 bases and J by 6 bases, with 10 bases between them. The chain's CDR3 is CASSPRDDTQYF. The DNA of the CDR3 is TGCGCCAGCAGTCCGAGGGACGATACGCAGTATTTT.

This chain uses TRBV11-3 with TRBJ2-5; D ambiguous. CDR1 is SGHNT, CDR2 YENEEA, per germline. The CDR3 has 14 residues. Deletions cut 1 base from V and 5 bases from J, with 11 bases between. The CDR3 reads CASSLGVGLETQYF. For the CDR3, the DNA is TGTGCCAGCAGCTTAGGCGTAGGATTGGAGACCCAGTACTTC.

CDR3 bases: TGTGCCAGCAGTTCCGAGGGCCTCCCTCCGGACGAGCAGTACTTC. This encodes CASSSEGLPPDEQYF. V and J are TRBV28 and TRBJ2-7; D is perhaps TRBD2 (5 bases). The CDR3 consists of 15 residues. Germline CDR1 and CDR2: MDHEN and SYDVKM. Trimming stripped 4 bases from V and 5 bases from J, with 18 bases between.

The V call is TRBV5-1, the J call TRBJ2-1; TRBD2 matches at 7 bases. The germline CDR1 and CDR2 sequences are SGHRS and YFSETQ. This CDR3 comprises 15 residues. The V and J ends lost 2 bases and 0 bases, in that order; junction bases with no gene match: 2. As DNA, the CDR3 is TGCGCCAGCAGCTTCCTAGCGGACTCCTACAATGAGCAGTTCTTC. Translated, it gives CASSFLADSYNEQFF.

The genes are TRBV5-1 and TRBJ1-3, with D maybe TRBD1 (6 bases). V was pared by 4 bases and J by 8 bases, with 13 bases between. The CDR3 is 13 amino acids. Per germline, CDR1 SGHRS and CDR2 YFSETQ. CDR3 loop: CASSETGGHTIYF. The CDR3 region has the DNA TGCGCCAGCAGCGAGACAGGAGGACACACCATATATTTT.

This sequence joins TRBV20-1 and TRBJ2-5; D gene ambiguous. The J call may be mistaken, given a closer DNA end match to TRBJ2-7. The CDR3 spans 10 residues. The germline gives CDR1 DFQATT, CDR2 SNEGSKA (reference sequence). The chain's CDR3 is CSGSPYEQYF. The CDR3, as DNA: TGCAGTGGATCGCCCTACGAGCAGTACTTC.

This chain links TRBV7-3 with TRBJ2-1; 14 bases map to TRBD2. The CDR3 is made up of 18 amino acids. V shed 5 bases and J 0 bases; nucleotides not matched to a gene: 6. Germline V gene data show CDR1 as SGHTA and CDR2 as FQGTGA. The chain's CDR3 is CASSPRTSGRSSYNEQFF. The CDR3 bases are TGTGCCAGCAGCCCCCGGACTAGCGGGAGGAGCTCCTACAATGAGCAGTTCTTC.

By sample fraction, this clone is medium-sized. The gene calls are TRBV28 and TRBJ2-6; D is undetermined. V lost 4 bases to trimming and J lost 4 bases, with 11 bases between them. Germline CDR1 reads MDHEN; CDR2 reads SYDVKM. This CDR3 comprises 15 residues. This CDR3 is CASSWFGGGANVLTF. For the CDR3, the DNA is TGTGCCAGCAGTTGGTTTGGTGGGGGGGCCAACGTCCTGACTTTC.

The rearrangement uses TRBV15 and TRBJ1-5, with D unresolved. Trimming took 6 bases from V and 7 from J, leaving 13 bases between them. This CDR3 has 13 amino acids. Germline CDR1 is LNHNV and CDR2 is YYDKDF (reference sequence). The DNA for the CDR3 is TGTGCCACCAGTTCACAGACGCTGCAGCCCCAGCATTTT. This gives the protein CATSSQTLQPQHF.

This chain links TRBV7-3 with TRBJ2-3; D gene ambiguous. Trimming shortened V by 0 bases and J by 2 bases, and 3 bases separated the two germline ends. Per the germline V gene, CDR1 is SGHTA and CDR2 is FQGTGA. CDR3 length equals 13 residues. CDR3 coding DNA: TGTGCCAGCAGCTTAACGACCACAGATACGCAGTATTTT. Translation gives CASSLTTTDTQYF.

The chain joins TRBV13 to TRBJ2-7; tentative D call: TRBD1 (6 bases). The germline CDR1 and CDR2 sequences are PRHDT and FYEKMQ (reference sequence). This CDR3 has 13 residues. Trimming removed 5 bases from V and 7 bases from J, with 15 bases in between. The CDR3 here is CASSPRRQGEQYF. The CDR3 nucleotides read TGTGCCAGCAGCCCAAGAAGGCAGGGGGAGCAGTACTTC.

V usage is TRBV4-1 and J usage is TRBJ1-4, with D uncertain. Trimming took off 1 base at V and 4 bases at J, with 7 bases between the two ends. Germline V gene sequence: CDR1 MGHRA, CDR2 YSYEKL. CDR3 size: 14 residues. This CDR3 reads CASSQGEGNEKLFF. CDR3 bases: TGCGCCAGCAGCCAAGGGGAGGGTAATGAAAAACTGTTTTTT.

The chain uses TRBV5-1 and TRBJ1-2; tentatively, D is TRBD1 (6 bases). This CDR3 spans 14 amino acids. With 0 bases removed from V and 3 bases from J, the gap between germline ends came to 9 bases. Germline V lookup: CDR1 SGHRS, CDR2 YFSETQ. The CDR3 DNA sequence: TGCGCCAGCAGCTTGGGGCAGGGGTACTATGGCTACACCTTC. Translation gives CASSLGQGYYGYTF.

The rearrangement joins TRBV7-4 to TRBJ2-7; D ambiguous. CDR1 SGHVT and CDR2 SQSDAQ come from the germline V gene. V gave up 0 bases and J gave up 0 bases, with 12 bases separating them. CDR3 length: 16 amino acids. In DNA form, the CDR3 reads TGTGCCAGCAGCTTAGCATGTAGGCGGAACTCCTACGAGCAGTACTTC. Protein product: CASSLACRRNSYEQYF.

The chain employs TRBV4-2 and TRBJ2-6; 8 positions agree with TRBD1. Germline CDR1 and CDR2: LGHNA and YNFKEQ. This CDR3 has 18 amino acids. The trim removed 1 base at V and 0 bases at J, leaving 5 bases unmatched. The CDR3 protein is CASSQVPGGLSGANVLTF. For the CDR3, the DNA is TGTGCCAGCAGCCAAGTTCCAGGGGGCCTCTCTGGGGCCAACGTCCTGACTTTC.

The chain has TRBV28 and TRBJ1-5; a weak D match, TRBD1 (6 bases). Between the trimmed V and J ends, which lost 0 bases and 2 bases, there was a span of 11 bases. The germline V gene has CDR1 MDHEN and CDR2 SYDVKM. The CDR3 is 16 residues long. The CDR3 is CASSLWGARGNQPQHF. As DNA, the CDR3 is TGTGCCAGCAGTTTATGGGGGGCGCGTGGCAATCAGCCCCAGCATTTT.